The TCR beta chain described here comes from a study of shared clonotypes between healthy human individuals (dated by TCRdb to the early 2020s). Looking at the study overall: Three men and two women, aged 18 to 49 years, made up the cohort. To increase sequencing depth and limit assay-specific biases, different laboratories used diverse techniques to prepare libraries and sequence TCR repertoires. Per donor, three plates each were used for CD4 naive and CD4 memory, two for CD8 naive, and one for CD8 memory. Per donor, leukapheresis produced somewhere between about 0.94 and 9 billion PBMCs. The study deeply sequenced blood TCR repertoires of about 5 healthy adults to estimate repertoire size and the extent of clonotype sharing between individuals. Study-wide conclusions, independent of this receptor: Pairwise subsampling led to the expectation that sequencing depth would affect the degree of clonotype sharing among donors. The small number of donors limited the genetic and exposure-history diversity represented. Clonotypes shared by all four sorted-subset donors showed higher generation probabilities than non-shared clonotypes. Larger estimated clonotype richness was generally found for naive subsets than for memory subsets. Sharing across a few donors was observed for about 5% of naive CD4, 3% to 3.5% of naive CD8, 2.3% of memory CD4, and around 0.44% of memory CD8 clonotypes. Sampling was restricted to blood, and TCR repertoires in tissues likely differ from the TCR repertoires found in blood. Incomplete sequencing was indicated by rarefaction of sorted-subset datasets, despite the large sequencing depth.

The donors were healthy, HIV-negative adults who had no recently reported acute infections or vaccinations. Only Caucasian adults living in Nashville, Tennessee, USA were represented among the donors. Magnetic negative selection was used to enrich CD4+ T cells, after which naive cells were positively selected on CD45RA and the negative fraction became the memory subset. After blood collection by leukapheresis, PBMCs were isolated using Ficoll-Histopaque density gradient centrifugation and then cryopreserved in the vapor phase of liquid nitrogen. Analytical flow cytometry was used to check the purity and quantity of each magnetically sorted T cell population. Genomic DNA was isolated from every sorted fraction and measured by UV absorbance on a Nanodrop 2000c. Notes on this clone: It has no known antigen specificity. No base quality values were provided; no much bigger clone lies one nucleotide off.

Using the deep immunoSEQ assay, multiplex PCR amplified TCR CDR3 regions from genomic DNA. Genomic DNA extracted from each cell subset was distributed evenly over all wells of several immunoSEQ 96-well plates, and each plate served as one replicate. Each replicate PCR for sorted subsets received 200 ng genomic DNA, equal to roughly 30,000 T cell genomes. Purified libraries were measured with a Qubit 3.0 fluorometer, size-checked on a Bioanalyzer 2100, and measured again with the KAPA Library Quantification kit. Every immunoSEQ 96-well plate was sequenced on a dedicated single-read 150-cycle Illumina NextSeq 550 flow cell. In the paper's pipeline: Because the immunoSEQ output held only junctional sequences and lacked quality scores, the filtering could not match the filtering applied to full-length reads. To assign V/J genes and CDR3, sequences were annotated using PyIR, a Python wrapper for IgBLAST v1.9, with IMGT germline references. Reads were removed for weak V/J assignments (E-value above 1e-6), missing CDR3, stop codons, out-of-frame junctions, or ambiguous translated residues. V3J clonotypes were defined as sequences sharing the same inferred V gene, J gene, and CDR3 amino acid sequence. To compute the percentage overlap between repertoires, the number of shared unique clonotypes was divided by the size of the smaller repertoire. Repertoire richness was assessed with RTK rarefaction, the Chao1 estimator, and Recon v2.1 estimates of unobserved clonotypes. For all TCRbeta clonotypes obtained by the gDNA method from a handful of donors, generation probabilities were computed with OLGA. TCRdb took over this immuneACCESS table, retaining in-frame rearrangements with V and J assigned. Such tables are incomplete; in checked studies, under half of the missing clones stem from an unresolved V gene, and the remainder is unexplained. V and J calls and clone size are copied from that table; D and trimming were computed from the DNA. In all, the sample holds about 2.4 million clones, and around 90% of those were seen once. 0.11% to 0.15% of the sample lies in the top ten.

The sequencing input was naive CD4+ T cells sorted from blood. The cell subset or site label, read with the paper, signifies: CD45RA+ positively selected. The sequence was obtained from a man between 18 and 29 years old in good health.

The sequenced DNA is TGTGCCATCAGGGAGGACAGGGAGTCCGGTATTGAGCAGTTCTTC. Its protein product is CAIREDRESGIEQFF. This sequence uses TRBV10-3 and TRBJ2-1; 8 nucleotides in the junction match TRBD1. The germline V gene yields ENHRY for CDR1 and SYGVKD for CDR2. The CDR3, cysteine through phenylalanine, is 15 amino acids long. The sequence is cut down to CDR3 DNA, 45 bases in frame from base 1. Trimming accounts for 6 bases at V and 9 bases at J, while the number of junction bases matched to no gene is 13.